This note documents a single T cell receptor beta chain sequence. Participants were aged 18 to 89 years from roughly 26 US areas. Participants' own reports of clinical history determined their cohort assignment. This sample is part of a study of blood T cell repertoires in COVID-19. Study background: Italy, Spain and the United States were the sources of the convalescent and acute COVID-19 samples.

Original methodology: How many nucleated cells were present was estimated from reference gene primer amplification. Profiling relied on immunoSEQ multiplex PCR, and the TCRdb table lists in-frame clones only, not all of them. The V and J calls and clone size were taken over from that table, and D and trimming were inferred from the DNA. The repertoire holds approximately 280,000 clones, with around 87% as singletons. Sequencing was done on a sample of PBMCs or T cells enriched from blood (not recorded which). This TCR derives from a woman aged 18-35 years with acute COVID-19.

CDR3: CASSQGTSGILTYEQYF. Written as DNA, the CDR3 is TGCGCCAGCAGCCAGGGGACTAGCGGGATATTAACCTACGAGCAGTACTTC. The rearrangement links TRBV4-1 to TRBJ2-7; 13 bases are shared with TRBD2. Losses at the gene ends were 3 bases for V and 2 bases for J; bases not matched to a gene: 7. The CDR3 is 17 amino acids. Per the germline V gene, CDR1 is MGHRA and CDR2 is YSYEKL.